This T cell receptor beta chain is drawn from a study of blood T cell repertoires in COVID-19. Across the study: Both acute and convalescent COVID-19 samples were obtained from the United States, Italy and Spain.

From germline, CDR1 is SGHRS and CDR2 YFSETQ. The J segment lost 0 bases and the V segment lost 3 bases, leaving 3 bases of the junction unmatched. This CDR3 spans 17 amino acids. Study members were between about 18 and 90 years old and lived in fewer than 30 US regions. In the original workflow: The assay estimated nucleated cells by amplifying reference gene primers. Only in-frame clones appear in the TCRdb table, and some are missing; sequencing was by immunoSEQ multiplex PCR. V, J and clone size are those of that table, while D and trimming were read from the DNA. The table includes approximately 220,000 clones, 70% to 90% detected once.

This sequence joins TRBV5-1 and TRBJ2-2, with 12 positions matching TRBD2. The TCR sequence derives from a woman in her thirties or forties with acute COVID-19. The sample consisted of PBMCs or T cells enriched from blood (not recorded which). Written as DNA, the CDR3 is TGCGCCAGCAGCTCCGGACTAGCGGGACCGAACACCGGGGAGCTGTTTTTT. This gives the protein CASSSGLAGPNTGELFF.